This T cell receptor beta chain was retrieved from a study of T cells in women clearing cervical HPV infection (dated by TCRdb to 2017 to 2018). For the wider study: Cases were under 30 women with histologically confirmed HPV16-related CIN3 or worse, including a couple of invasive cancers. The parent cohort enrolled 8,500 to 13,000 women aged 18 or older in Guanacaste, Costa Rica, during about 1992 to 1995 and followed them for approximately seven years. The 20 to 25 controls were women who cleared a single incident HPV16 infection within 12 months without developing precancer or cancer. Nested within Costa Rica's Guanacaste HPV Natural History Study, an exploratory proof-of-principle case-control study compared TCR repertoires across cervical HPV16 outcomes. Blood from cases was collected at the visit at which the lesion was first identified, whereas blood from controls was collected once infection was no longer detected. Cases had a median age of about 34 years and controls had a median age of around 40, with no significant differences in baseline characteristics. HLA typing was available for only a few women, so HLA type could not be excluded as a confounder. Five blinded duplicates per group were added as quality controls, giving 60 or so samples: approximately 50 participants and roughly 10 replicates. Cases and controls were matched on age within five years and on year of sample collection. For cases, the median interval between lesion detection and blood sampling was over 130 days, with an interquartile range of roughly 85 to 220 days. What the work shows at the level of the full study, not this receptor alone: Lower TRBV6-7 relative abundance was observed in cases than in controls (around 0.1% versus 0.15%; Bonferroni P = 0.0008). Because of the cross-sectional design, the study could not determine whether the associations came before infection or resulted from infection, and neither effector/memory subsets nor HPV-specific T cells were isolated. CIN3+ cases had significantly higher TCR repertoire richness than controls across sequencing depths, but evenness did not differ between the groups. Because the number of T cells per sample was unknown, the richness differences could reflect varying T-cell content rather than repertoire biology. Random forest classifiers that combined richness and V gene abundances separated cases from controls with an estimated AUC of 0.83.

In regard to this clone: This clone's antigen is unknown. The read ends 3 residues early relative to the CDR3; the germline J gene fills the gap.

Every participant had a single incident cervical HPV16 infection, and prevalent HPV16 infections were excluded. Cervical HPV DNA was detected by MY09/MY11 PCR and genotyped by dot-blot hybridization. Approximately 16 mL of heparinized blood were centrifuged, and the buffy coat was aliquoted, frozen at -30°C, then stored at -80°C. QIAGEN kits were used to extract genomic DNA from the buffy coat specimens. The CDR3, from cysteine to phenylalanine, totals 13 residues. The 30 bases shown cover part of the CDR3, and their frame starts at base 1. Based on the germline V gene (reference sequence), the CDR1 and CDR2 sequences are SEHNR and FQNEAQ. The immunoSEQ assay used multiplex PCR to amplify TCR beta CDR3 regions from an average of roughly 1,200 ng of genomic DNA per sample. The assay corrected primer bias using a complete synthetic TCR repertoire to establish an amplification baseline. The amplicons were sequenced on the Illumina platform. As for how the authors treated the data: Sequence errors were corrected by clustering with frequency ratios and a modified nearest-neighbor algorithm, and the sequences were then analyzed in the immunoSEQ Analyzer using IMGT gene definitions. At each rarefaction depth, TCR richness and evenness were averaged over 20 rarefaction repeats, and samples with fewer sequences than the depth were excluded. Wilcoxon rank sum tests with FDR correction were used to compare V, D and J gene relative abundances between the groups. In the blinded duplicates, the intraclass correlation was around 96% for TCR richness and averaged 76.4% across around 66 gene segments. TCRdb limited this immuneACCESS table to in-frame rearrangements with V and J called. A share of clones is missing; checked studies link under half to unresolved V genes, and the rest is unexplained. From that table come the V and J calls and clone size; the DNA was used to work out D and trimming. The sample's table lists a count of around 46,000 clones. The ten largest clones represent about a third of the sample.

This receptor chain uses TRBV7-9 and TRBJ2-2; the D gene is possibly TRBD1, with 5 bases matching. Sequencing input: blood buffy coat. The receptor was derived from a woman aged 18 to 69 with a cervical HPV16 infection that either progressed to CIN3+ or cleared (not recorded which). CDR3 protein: CASSFDSNSPLFF. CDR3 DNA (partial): TGTGCCAGCAGCTTCGACAGTAATTCACCG. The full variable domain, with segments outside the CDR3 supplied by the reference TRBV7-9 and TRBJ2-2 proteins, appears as DTGVSQNPRHKITKRGQNVTFRCDPISEHNRLYWYRQTLGQGPEFLTYFQNEAQLEKSRLLSDRFSAERPKGSFSTLEIQRTEQGDSAMYLCASSFDSNSPLFFGEGSRLTVL.